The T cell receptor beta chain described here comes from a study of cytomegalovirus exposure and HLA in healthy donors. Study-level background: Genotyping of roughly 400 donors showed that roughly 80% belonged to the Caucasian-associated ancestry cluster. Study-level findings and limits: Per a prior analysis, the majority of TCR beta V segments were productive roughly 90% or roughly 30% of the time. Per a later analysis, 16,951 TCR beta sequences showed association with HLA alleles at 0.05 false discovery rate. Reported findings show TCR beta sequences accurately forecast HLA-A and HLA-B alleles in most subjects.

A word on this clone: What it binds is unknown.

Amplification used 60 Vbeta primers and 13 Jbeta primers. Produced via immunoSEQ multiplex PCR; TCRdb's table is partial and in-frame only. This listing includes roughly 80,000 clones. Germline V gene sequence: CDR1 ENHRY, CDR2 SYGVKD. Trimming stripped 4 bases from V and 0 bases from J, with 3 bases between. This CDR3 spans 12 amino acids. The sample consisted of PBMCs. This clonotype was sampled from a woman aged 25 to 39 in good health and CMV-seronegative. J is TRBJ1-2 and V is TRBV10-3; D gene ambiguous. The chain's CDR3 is CAISAANYGYTF. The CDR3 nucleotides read TGTGCCATCAGTGCGGCTAACTATGGCTACACCTTC.